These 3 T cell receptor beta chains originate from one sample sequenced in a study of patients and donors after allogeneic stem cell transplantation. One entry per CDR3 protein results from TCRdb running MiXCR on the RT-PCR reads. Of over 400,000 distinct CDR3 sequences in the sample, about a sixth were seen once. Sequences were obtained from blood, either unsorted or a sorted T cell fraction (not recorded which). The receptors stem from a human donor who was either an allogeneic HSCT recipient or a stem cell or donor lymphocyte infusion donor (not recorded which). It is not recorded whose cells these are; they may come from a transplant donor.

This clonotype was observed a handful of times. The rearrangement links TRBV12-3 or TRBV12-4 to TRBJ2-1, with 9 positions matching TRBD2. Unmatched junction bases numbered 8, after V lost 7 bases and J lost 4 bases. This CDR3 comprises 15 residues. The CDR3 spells CASIPGTSRYNEQFF. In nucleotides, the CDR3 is TGTGCCAGCATCCCCGGGACTAGCAGATACAATGAGCAGTTCTTC.

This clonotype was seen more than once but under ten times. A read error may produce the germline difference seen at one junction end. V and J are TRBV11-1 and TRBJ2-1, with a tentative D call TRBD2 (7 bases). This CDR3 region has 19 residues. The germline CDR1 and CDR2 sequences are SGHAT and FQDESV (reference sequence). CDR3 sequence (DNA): TGTGCCAGCAGCCCTCGAGAGGGGGTAGCGGGCTTCTCCAACAATGAGCAGTTCTTC. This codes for CASSPREGVAGFSNNEQFF.

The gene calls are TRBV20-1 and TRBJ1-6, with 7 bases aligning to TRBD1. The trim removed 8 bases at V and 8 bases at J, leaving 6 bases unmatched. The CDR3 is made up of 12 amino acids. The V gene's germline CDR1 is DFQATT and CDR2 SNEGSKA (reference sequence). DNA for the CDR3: TGCAGTCCACAAACAGGGGATTCACCCCTCCACTTT. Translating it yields CSPQTGDSPLHF.